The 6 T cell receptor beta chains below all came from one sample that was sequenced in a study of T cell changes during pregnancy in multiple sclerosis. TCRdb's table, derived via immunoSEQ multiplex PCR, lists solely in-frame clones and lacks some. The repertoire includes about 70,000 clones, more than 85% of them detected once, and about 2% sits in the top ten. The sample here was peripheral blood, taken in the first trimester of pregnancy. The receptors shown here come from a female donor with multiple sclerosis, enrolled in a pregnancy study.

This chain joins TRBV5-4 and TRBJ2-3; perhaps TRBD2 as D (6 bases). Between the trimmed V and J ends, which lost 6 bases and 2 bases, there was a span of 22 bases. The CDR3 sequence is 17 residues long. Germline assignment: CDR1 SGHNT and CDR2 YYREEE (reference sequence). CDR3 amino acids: CASTPTPTSRITDTQYF. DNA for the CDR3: TGTGCCAGCACCCCCACCCCCACTAGCAGGATCACAGATACGCAGTATTTT.

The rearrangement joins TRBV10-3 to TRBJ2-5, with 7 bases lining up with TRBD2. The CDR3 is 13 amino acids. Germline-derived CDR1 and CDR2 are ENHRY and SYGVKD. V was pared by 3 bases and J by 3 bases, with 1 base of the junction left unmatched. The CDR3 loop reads CAISDGTKETQYF. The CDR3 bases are TGTGCCATCAGTGATGGGACTAAAGAGACCCAGTACTTC.

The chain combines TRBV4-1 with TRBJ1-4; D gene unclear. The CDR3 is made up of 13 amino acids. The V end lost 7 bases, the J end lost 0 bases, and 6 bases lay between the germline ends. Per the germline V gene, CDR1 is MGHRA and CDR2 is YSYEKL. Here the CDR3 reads CASTDSTNEKLFF. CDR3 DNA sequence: TGCGCCAGCACGGACTCAACTAATGAAAAACTGTTTTTT.

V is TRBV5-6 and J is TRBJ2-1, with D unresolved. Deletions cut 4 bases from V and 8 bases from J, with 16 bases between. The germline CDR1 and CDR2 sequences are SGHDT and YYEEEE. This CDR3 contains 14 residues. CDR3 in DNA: TGTGCCAGCAGCCCAGTGTCTGTTTTGTATGAGCAGTTCTTC. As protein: CASSPVSVLYEQFF.

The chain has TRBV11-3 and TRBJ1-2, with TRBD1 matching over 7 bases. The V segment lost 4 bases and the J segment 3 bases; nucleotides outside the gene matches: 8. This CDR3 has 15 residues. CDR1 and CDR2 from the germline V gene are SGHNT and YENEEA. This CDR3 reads CASSSSQTGHYGYTF. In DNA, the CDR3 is TGTGCCAGCAGCTCATCACAGACAGGGCACTATGGCTACACCTTC. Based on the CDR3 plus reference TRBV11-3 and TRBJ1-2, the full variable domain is EAGVVQSPRYKIIEKKQPVAFWCNPISGHNTLYWYLQNLGQGPELLIRYENEEAVDDSQLPKDRFSAERLKGVDSTLKIQPAELGDSAVYLCASSSSQTGHYGYTFGSGTRLTVV.

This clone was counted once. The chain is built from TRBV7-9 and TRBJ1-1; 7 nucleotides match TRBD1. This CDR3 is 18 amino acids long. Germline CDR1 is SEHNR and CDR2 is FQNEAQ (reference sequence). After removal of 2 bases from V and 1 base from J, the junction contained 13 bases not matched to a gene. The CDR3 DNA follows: TGTGCCAGCAGCTTATACTACAGGGGCGCAGAGAAGAACACTGAAGCTTTCTTT. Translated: CASSLYYRGAEKNTEAFF.